A single count supports the clone carrying this T cell receptor (beta chain). This entry comes from a study of blood T cell repertoires in COVID-19. Background on the study: Acute-phase and convalescent COVID-19 samples originated in the United States, Italy and Spain. T cells, B-cell-depleted T cells, or PBMCs supplied cDNA or gDNA.

Per the authors' pipeline: Reference gene primer amplification in the assay estimated nucleated cell counts. Profiled with immunoSEQ multiplex PCR; TCRdb holds only in-frame clones, not every one. V and J calls and clone size are those listed in that table; D and trimming were worked out from the DNA. The sample carries some 240,000 clones, around 90% recorded once. Looked up from germline, CDR1 is SGHNT and CDR2 is YENEEA. CDR3 length: 15 amino acids. With 4 bases removed from V and 2 bases from J, the gap between germline ends came to 9 bases. Material: peripheral blood. This receptor was taken from a man aged 55 to 69 who had recovered from COVID-19. J is TRBJ2-6 and V is TRBV11-3; D is perhaps TRBD2 (5 bases). CDR3 in DNA: TGTGCCAGCAGCTACTCGAGGGCTGGGGCCAACGTCCTGACTTTC. Translation: CASSYSRAGANVLTF.